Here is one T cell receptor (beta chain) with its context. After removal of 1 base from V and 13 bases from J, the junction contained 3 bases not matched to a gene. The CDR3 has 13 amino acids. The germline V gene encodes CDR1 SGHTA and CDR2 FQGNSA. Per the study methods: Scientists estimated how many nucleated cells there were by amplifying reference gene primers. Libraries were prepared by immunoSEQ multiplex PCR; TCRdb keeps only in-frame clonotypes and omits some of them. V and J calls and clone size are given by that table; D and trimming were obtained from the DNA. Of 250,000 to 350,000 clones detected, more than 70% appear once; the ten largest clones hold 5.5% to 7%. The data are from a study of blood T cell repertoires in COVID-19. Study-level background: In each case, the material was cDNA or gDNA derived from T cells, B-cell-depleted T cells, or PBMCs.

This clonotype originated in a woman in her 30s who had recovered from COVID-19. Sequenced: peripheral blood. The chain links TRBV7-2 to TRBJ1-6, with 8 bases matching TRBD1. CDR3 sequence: CASSLENRGPLHF. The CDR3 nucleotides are TGTGCCAGCAGCTTAGAAAACAGGGGGCCCCTCCACTTT.